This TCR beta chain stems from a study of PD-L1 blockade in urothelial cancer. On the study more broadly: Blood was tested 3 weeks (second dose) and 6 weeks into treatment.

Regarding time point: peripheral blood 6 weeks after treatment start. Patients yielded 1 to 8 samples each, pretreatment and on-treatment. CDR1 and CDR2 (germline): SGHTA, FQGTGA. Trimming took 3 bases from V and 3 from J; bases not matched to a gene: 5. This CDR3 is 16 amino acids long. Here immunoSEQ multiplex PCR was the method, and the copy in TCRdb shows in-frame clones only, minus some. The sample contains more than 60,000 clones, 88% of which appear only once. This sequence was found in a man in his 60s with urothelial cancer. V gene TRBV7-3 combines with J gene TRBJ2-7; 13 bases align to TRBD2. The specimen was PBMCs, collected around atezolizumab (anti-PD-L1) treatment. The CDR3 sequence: CASSLEGTSGVYEQYF. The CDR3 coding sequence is TGTGCCAGCAGCTTGGAGGGGACTAGCGGGGTCTACGAGCAGTACTTC.